These 18 T cell receptor beta chains were all obtained from the same sample, sequenced in a study of tumor-infiltrating lymphocytes in primary liver carcinoma. TCR beta cDNA came from roughly 550 ng total RNA, primed with a constant-region primer. Construction of TCR beta libraries relied on three successive nested multiplex PCR rounds employing slightly modified ARM-PCR. Two initial PCR rounds of ten to eleven cycles each paired TRBV1-TRBV30 forward primers with a C-beta reverse primer. TCRdb reanalysed the multiplex PCR reads using MiXCR and keeps one entry per CDR3 protein. This table has about 190,000 distinct CDR3 sequences, 85% appearing once. Bulk tissue was left unsorted, and RNA and DNA were co-extracted from around 18-30 mg of it. Sequencing was performed on tumor tissue from primary liver carcinoma. The receptors derive from a man in his forties or fifties with primary liver carcinoma and hepatitis B virus infection.

The rearrangement links TRBV7-9 to TRBJ2-3, with 7 bases aligning to TRBD2. V lost 5 bases, J lost 7 bases, and 12 bases stayed unmatched. CDR1 SEHNR and CDR2 FQNEAQ come from the germline V gene (reference sequence). This CDR3 region has 15 residues. CDR3: CASSPTAGVIHTQYF. CDR3 nucleotides: TGTGCCAGCAGCCCCACCGCGGGAGTAATCCATACGCAGTATTTT.

V is TRBV20-1 and J is TRBJ2-3; 9 bases agree with TRBD2. The germline V gene has CDR1 DFQATT and CDR2 SNEGSKA (reference sequence). V lost 5 bases, J lost 5 bases, and 11 bases stayed unmatched. The CDR3 loop spans 15 amino acids. The CDR3: CSAPSGREGIDTQYF. The CDR3 region has the DNA TGCAGTGCTCCCTCGGGGCGGGAGGGAATAGATACGCAGTATTTT.

V usage is TRBV12-3 or TRBV12-4 and J usage is TRBJ2-3; tentatively, D is TRBD1 (6 bases). Trimming removed 7 bases at V and 4 bases at J, with 18 bases between. This CDR3 has 15 residues. The CDR3 here is CASNWDKDGSDTQYF. Written as DNA, the CDR3 is TGTGCCAGCAATTGGGACAAGGATGGATCAGATACGCAGTATTTT.

The rearrangement uses TRBV4-1 and TRBJ2-6, with TRBD1 as a possible D gene (5 bases). The length of the CDR3 is 18 residues. Germline CDR1 and CDR2: MGHRA and YSYEKL. V was clipped by 4 bases and J by 0 bases, with 16 bases between them. In DNA, the CDR3 is TGCGCCAGCAGCCGGGCCCGCACAGGCCCCTCTGGGGCCAACGTCCTGACTTTC. It is translated as CASSRARTGPSGANVLTF.

As concerns this clonotype: Since no conserved phenylalanine or tryptophan closes the CDR3, a read error is the likely cause. The chain recombines TRBV11-2 with TRBJ2-1; D remains ambiguous. Germline values: CDR1 SGHAT, CDR2 FQNNGV. The CDR3 spans 12 residues. As DNA, the CDR3 is TGTGCCATCAGCTTAAATGCCAATGAGCAGTTCATT. Residues: CAISLNANEQFI.

As concerns this clonotype: This may come from a read error, since a much larger clone is one base off. The chain recombines TRBV5-1 with TRBJ2-5, with D possibly matching TRBD1 (6 bases). There are 16 residues in the CDR3. Germline values: CDR1 SGHRS, CDR2 YFSETQ. In DNA form, the CDR3 reads TGCCCCAGCAGCATGGGGGCCGGAACTAAGGGAGAGACCCAGTACTTC. Amino acids: CPSSMGAGTKGETQYF.

A remark on this clonotype: A read error may produce the germline difference seen at one junction end. The CDR3 DNA follows: TGCAGCGTTCCCGGGGTGGCCGGGAGGAGAAATTATGAGCAGCTCTTC. Translated, it gives CSVPGVAGRRNYEQLF. The chain is built from TRBV29-1 and TRBJ2-1; TRBD2 matches 7 bases. Germline CDR1 SQVTM, CDR2 ANQGSEA. The CDR3 length is 16 residues.

This clonotype was seen a handful of times. One end of the junction is discordant with germline, which a read error may explain. This sequence joins TRBV10-3 and TRBJ2-7, with 9 bases matching TRBD2. The germline gives CDR1 ENHRY, CDR2 SYGVKD. The CDR3 runs 17 residues. CDR3: CAISDSTSSGVPYEQYF. The DNA for the CDR3 is TGTGCCATCAGTGATTCGACATCTAGCGGGGTACCCTATGAGCAGTACTTC.

Concerning this clonotype itself: The missing conserved phenylalanine or tryptophan at the end of this CDR3 makes a read error likely. The DNA is left out, because the CDR3 cannot be placed on it with certainty; the CDR3 is given as TCRdb lists it. This chain's CDR3 is CATQDRGRGEQFL. This chain joins TRBV10-3 and TRBJ2-1; TRBD1, the table's D call, was not compared with the DNA. CDR1 is ENHRY, CDR2 SYGVKD, per germline. The CDR3 length is 13 residues, termini included.

The V gene is TRBV9, the J gene TRBJ2-1, with D perhaps matching TRBD2 (6 bases). The germline gives CDR1 SGDLS, CDR2 YYNGEE. The V gene lost 4 bases and the J gene lost 7 bases, with 21 bases spanning the gap. The CDR3 sequence is 16 residues long. In nucleotides, the CDR3 is TGTGCCAGCAGCTCCCGGACTAACGGTACAAGAAATGAGCAGTTCTTC. It encodes CASSSRTNGTRNEQFF.

About this clonotype itself: Germline is not matched at one junction end, which may reflect a read error. The rearrangement joins TRBV29-1 to TRBJ2-5; D is possibly TRBD2 (5 bases). The CDR3 is 15 amino acids. The germline CDR1 and CDR2 sequences are SQVTM and ANQGSEA. The CDR3 spells CSAESAAGRSEAQYF. CDR3 nucleotides: TGCAGCGCTGAATCCGCGGCGGGTAGATCGGAGGCCCAGTATTTC.

This clonotype was seen a few times. This may be a read error: a much more frequent sequence differs by one nucleotide. This chain uses TRBV5-4 with TRBJ2-1; D ambiguous. CDR3 length: 11 residues. Germline-derived CDR1 and CDR2 are SGHNT and YYREEE (reference sequence). The CDR3 here is CTSSLAGEQFF. CDR3 bases: TGTACCAGCAGCTTGGCTGGCGAGCAGTTCTTC.

This clonotype was recorded once. Germline is not matched at one junction end, which may reflect a read error. V and J are TRBV9 and TRBJ1-5, with D possibly TRBD1 on 5 matching bases. Germline V lookup: CDR1 SGDLS, CDR2 YYNGEE. The CDR3 is 14 amino acids. The CDR3 region is CASSEGLANQPQHF. Here the CDR3 DNA reads TGTGCCAGCAGCGAGGGACTGGCGAATCAGCCTCAGCATTTT.

The chain combines TRBV29-1 with TRBJ2-5; 12 bases map to TRBD2. The junction had 11 bases not matched to a gene; V was cut back by 7 bases and J by 5 bases. The CDR3 sequence is 15 residues long. Per the germline V gene, CDR1 is SQVTM and CDR2 is ANQGSEA. CDR3 protein: CSAYVTSGSRETQYF. The CDR3, as DNA: TGCAGCGCCTACGTGACTAGCGGGAGTAGGGAGACCCAGTACTTC.

In its sample, this clonotype was seen once. The rearrangement uses TRBV20-1 and TRBJ2-5; 8 nucleotides match TRBD2. The CDR3 has 16 amino acids. CDR1 DFQATT and CDR2 SNEGSKA come from the germline V gene (reference sequence). V was pared by 6 bases and J by 7 bases, with 19 bases of the junction left unmatched. The DNA for the CDR3 is TGCAGTGCCCTAAGTCTCAGCGGGAGAGTAGGGGGGACCCAGTACTTC. Translating it yields CSALSLSGRVGGTQYF.

The genes are TRBV29-1 and TRBJ2-5; 7 bases match TRBD2. The germline CDR1 and CDR2 sequences are SQVTM and ANQGSEA. This CDR3 spans 17 amino acids. V lost 7 bases to trimming and J lost 1 base; unmatched junction nucleotides: 18. CDR3 amino acids: CSAVLTGGRFSQETQYF. The CDR3 DNA follows: TGCAGCGCTGTACTAACGGGAGGCCGCTTCAGCCAAGAGACCCAGTACTTC. Based on the CDR3 plus reference TRBV29-1 and TRBJ2-5, the full variable domain is SAVISQKPSRDICQRGTSLTIQCQVDSQVTMMFWYRQQPGQSLTLIATANQGSEATYESGFVIDKFPISRPNLTFSTLTVSNMSPEDSSIYLCSAVLTGGRFSQETQYFGPGTRLLVL.

With respect to this clonotype: One end of the junction fails to match germline, which may point to a read error. This chain connects TRBV5-1 to TRBJ2-1, with D perhaps matching TRBD2 (6 bases). This CDR3 contains 15 residues. Germline lookup yields CDR1 SGHRS and CDR2 YFSETQ. The CDR3 DNA is TGCGCCAACAGCTTGGTAGTGACTAGTGACATTGAGCAGTTCTTC. Encoded protein: CANSLVVTSDIEQFF. The variable domain in full, with the rest retrieved from reference TRBV5-1 and TRBJ2-1, is KAGVTQTPRYLIKTRGQQVTLSCSPISGHRSVSWYQQTPGQGLQFLFEYFSETQRNKGNFPGRFSGRQFSNSRSEMNVSTLELGDSALYLCANSLVVTSDIEQFFGPGTRLTVL.

Notes on this clonotype: This may be a read error, as it is one base from a much larger clone. CDR3 in amino acids: CASSTGQGRSTEAFF. CDR3 sequence (DNA): TGCGCCAGCAGCACCGGACAGGGGAGGAGCACTGAAGCTTTCTTT. The chain recombines TRBV5-1 with TRBJ1-1; 9 bases align to TRBD1. CDR3 length equals 15 residues. CDR1 and CDR2 from the germline V gene are SGHRS and YFSETQ. V gave up 4 bases and J gave up 4 bases; unmatched junction bases: 8.